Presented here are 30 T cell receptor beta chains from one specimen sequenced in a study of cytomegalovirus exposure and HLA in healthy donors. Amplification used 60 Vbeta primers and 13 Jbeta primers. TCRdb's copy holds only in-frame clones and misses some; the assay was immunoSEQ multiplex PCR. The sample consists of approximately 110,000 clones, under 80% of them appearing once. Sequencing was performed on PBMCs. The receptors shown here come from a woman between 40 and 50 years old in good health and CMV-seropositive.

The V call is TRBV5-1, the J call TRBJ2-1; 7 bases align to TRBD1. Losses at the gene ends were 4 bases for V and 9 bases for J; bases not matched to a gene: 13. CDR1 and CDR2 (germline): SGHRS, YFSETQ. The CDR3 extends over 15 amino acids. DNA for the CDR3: TGCGCCAGCAGCCCCTCGGTTATGGGGGACAGTGAGCAGTTCTTC. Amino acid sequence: CASSPSVMGDSEQFF.

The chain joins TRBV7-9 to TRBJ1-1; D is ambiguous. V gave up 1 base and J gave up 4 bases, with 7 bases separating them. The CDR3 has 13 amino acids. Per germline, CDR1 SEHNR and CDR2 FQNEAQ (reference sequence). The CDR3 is CASSLGGSTEAFF. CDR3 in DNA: TGTGCCAGCAGCTTAGGTGGGAGCACTGAAGCTTTCTTT.

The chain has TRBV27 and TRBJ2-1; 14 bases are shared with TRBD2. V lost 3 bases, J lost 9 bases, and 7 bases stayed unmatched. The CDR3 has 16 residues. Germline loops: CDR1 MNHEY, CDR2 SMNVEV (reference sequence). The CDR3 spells CASSFVGLAGEAEQFF. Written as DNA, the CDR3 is TGTGCCAGCAGTTTTGTGGGACTAGCGGGAGAGGCTGAGCAGTTCTTC.

The CDR3 sequence: CASSYSPSGGYEQYF. CDR3 sequence (DNA): TGTGCCAGCAGTTACTCGCCTAGCGGGGGGTACGAGCAGTACTTC. The chain carries TRBV6-5 and TRBJ2-7; TRBD2 matches at 11 bases. The CDR3 length is 15 residues. Trimming removed 0 bases from V and 4 bases from J; junction bases left unmatched: 2. The germline CDR1 and CDR2 sequences are MNHEY and SVGAGI.

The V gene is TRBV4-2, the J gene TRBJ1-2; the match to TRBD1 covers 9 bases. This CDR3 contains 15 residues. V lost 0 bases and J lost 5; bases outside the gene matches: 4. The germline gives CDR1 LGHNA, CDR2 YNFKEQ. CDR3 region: CASSQEGTGPYGYTF. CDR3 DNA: TGTGCCAGCAGCCAAGAAGGGACAGGGCCATATGGCTACACCTTC.

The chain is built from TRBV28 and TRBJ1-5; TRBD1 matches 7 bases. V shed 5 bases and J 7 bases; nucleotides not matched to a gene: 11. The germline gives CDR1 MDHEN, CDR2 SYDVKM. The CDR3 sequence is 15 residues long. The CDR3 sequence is CASSLPTGFGQPQHF. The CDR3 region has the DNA TGTGCCAGCAGTCTACCGACAGGGTTTGGGCAGCCCCAGCATTTT.

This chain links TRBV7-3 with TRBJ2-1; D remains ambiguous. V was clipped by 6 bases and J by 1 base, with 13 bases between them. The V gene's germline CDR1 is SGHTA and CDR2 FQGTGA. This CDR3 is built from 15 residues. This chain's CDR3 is CASSYAATSYNEQFF. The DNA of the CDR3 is TGTGCCAGCAGTTACGCGGCTACTTCCTACAATGAGCAGTTCTTC.

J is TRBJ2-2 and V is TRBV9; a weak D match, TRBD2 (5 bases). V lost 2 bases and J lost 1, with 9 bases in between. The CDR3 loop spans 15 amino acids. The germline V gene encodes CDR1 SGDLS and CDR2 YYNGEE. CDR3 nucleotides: TGTGCCAGCAGCGTCGGGGTAGTGAACACCGGGGAGCTGTTTTTT. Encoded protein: CASSVGVVNTGELFF.

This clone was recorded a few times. For the CDR3, the DNA is TGCGCCAGCAGCCAAGACCAGGGCGACGAGCAGTACTTC. This encodes CASSQDQGDEQYF. The chain links TRBV4-3 to TRBJ2-5; TRBD1 is a possible D gene (5 bases). The closer fit of TRBJ2-7 to the DNA end suggests the J call may be wrong. This CDR3 is built from 13 residues. CDR1 is LGHNA, CDR2 YSLEER, per germline.

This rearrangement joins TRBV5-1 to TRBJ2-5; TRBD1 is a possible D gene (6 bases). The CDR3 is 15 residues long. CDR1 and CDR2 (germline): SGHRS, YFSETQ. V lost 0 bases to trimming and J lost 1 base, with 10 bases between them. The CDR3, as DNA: TGCGCCAGCAGCTTGGCCACAGGGTTCCAAGAGACCCAGTACTTC. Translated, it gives CASSLATGFQETQYF.

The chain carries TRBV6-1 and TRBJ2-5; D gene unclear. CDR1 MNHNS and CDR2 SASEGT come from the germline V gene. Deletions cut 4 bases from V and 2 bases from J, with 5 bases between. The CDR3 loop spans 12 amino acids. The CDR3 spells CASSVRQETQYF. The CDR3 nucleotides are TGTGCCAGCAGTGTTAGACAAGAGACCCAGTACTTC.

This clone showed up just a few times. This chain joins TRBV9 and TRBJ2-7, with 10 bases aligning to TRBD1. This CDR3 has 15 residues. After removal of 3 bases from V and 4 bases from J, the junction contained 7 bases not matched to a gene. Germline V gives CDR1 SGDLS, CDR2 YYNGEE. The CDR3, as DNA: TGTGCCAGCAGCGCGGAGGACAGGGGGGGTTACGAGCAGTACTTC. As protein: CASSAEDRGGYEQYF. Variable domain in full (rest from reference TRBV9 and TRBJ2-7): DSGVTQTPKHLITATGQRVTLRCSPRSGDLSVYWYQQSLDQGLQFLIQYYNGEERAKGNILERFSAQQFPDLHSELNLSSLELGDSALYFCASSAEDRGGYEQYFGPGTRLTVT.

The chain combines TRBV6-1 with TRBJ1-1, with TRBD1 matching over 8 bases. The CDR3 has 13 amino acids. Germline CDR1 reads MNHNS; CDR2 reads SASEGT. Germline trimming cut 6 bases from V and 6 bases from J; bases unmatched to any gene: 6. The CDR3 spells CASRVTGGAEAFF. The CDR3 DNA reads TGTGCCAGCAGAGTCACAGGGGGAGCTGAAGCTTTCTTT.

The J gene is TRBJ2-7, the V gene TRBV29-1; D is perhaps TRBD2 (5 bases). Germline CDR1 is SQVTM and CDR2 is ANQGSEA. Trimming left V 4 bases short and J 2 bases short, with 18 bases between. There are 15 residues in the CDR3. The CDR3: CSVGGEAASPYEQYF. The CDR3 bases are TGCAGCGTTGGGGGAGAGGCAGCCTCTCCCTACGAGCAGTACTTC.

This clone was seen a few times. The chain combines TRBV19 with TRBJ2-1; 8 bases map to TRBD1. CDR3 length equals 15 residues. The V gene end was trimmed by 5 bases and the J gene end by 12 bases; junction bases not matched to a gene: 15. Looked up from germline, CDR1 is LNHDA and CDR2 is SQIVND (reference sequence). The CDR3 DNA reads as TGTGCCAGTAGTGAGACAGGGGCCGGGATCCAAGGGCAGTTCTTC. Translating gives CASSETGAGIQGQFF. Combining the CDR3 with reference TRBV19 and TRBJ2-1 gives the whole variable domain DGGITQSPKYLFRKEGQNVTLSCEQNLNHDAMYWYRQDPGQGLRLIYYSQIVNDFQKGDIAEGYSVSREKKESFPLTVTSAQKNPTAFYLCASSETGAGIQGQFFGPGTRLTVL.

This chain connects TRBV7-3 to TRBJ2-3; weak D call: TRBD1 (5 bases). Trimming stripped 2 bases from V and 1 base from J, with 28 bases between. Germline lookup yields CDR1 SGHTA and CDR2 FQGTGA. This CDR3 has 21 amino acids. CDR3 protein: CASSLRGALELSLVGTDTQYF. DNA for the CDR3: TGTGCCAGCAGCTTACGTGGGGCCCTAGAGTTGAGTTTAGTTGGCACAGATACGCAGTATTTT.

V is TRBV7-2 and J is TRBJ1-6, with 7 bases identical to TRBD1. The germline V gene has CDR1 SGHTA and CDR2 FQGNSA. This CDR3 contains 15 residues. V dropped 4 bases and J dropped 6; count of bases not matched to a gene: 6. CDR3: CASSYLQGSNSPLHF. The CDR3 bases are TGTGCCAGCAGCTACCTACAGGGGTCTAATTCACCCCTCCACTTT.

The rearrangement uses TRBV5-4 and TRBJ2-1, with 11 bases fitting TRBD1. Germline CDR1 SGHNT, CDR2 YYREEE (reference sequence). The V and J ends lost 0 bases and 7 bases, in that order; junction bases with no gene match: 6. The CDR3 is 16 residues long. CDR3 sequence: CASSLEDRGLVNEQFF. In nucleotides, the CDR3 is TGTGCCAGCAGCTTGGAGGACAGGGGGCTTGTGAATGAGCAGTTCTTC.

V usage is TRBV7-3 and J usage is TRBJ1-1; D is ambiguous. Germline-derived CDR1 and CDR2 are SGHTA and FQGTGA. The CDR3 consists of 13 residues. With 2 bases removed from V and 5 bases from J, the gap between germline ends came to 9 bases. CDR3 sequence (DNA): TGTGCCAGCAGCTTATTGAGGGATACTGAAGCTTTCTTT. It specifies CASSLLRDTEAFF.

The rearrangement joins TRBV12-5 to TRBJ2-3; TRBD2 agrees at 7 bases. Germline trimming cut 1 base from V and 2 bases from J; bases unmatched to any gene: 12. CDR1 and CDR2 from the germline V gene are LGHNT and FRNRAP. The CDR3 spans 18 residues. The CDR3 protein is CASGLAPVRERLTDTQYF. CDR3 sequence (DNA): TGTGCTAGTGGTTTGGCGCCTGTGCGGGAGCGGCTCACAGATACGCAGTATTTT.

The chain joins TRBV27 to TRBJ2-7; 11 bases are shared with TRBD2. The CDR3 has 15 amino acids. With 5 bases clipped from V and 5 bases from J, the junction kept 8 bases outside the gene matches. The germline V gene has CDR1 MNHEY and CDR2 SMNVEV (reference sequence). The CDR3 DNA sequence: TGTGCCAGCAGTCCGCAACTAGCGGGAGCGCACGAGCAGTACTTC. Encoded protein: CASSPQLAGAHEQYF.

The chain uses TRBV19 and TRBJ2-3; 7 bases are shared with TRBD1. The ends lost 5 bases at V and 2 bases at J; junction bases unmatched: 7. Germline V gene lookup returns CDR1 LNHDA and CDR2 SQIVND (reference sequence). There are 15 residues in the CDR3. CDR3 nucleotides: TGTGCCAGTAGTCCCGGACAGGTCCCCACAGATACGCAGTATTTT. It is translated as CASSPGQVPTDTQYF.

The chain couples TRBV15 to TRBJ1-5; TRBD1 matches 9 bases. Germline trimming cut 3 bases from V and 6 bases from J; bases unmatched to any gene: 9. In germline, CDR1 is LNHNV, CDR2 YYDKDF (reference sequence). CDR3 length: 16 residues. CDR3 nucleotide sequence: TGTGCCACCAGCAGGGGCAGTGGGACAGGGAGTCAGCCCCAGCATTTT. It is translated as CATSRGSGTGSQPQHF.

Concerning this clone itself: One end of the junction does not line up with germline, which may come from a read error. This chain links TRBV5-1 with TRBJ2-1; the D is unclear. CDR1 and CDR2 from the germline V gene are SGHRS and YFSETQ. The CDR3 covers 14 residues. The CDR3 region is CASSLGSLYNGQFF. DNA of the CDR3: TGCGCCAGCAGCTTGGGGTCGCTTTACAATGGGCAGTTCTTC.

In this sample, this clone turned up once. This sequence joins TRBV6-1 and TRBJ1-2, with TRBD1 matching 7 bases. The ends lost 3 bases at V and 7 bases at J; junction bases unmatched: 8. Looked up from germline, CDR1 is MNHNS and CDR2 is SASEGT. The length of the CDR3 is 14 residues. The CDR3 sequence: CASSEGEGAGGYTF. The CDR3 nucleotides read TGTGCCAGCAGTGAGGGTGAGGGGGCAGGTGGCTACACCTTC.

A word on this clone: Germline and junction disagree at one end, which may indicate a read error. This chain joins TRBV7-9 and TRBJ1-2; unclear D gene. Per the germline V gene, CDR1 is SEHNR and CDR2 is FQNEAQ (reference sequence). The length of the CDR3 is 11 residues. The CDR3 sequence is CSSSLQYGYTF. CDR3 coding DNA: TGTTCCAGCAGCTTACAGTATGGCTACACCTTC.

This chain's CDR3 is CASSKGQGGSGNTIYF. The DNA for the CDR3 is TGTGCCAGCAGCAAGGGACAGGGAGGTTCTGGAAACACCATATATTTT. This chain joins TRBV21-1 and TRBJ1-3; TRBD1 reflects the table's D call only, with no check against the DNA. TRBV21-1 is a recognized pseudogene. The CDR3 spans 16 residues.

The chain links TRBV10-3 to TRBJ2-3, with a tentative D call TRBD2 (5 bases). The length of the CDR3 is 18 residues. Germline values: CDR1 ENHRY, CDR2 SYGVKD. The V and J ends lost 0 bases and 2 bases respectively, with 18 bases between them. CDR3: CAISESNRQRLYTDTQYF. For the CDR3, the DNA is TGTGCCATCAGTGAGTCCAACCGCCAGAGACTATACACAGATACGCAGTATTTT.

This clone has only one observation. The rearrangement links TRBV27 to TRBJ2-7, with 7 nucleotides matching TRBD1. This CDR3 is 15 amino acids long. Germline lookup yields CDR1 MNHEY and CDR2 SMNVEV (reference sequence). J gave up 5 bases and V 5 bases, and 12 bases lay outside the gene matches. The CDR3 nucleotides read TGTGCCAGCAGTACATTGTCCGGGACAGTTCACGAGCAGTACTTC. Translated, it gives CASSTLSGTVHEQYF.

CDR3 nucleotides: TGTGCCAGCAGCATCTCCGGGACTGAAGAGACCCAGTACTTC. Translation: CASSISGTEETQYF. This chain joins TRBV7-2 and TRBJ2-5; D may be TRBD2 (6 bases). This CDR3 region has 14 residues. Germline V gives CDR1 SGHTA, CDR2 FQGNSA. Trimming pared 5 bases from V and 3 bases from J, leaving 13 bases between.